This TCR beta chain was observed in a study of a mutant IDH1 vaccine in newly diagnosed glioma. Study in general: Initiation of the vaccine course occurred 4-6 weeks after radiotherapy alone, or alongside temozolomide cycles. Most had both radiotherapy and temozolomide beforehand; others had only one.

Sequenced by immunoSEQ multiplex PCR; TCRdb stores in-frame clones only, minus some. In the table there are about 130,000 clones, about four fifths of which are singletons. Time point noted: week 11, during vaccination. Doses of 300 ug of mutant IDH1 20-mer peptide were given with topical imiquimod. General observations from the study: Immune responses induced by vaccination arose in 90% to 95% of the patients.

A word on this clone: As yet, its antigen is unknown.

This receptor was identified in a man in his forties with glioma. The sequences come from PBMCs, collected from a glioma patient whose treatment included an IDH1 peptide vaccine.

CDR3 sequence: CASSLRVEGGTREQYF. The CDR3 bases are TGTGCCAGCAGCTTAAGGGTGGAAGGGGGAACACGGGAGCAGTACTTC. This sequence joins TRBV7-8 and TRBJ2-7, with D perhaps matching TRBD1 (6 bases). V was trimmed by 2 bases and J by 7 bases, leaving 21 bases between them. The CDR3 sequence is 16 residues long. Germline-derived CDR1 and CDR2 are SGHVS and FQNEAQ.